The sequence of this T cell receptor (beta chain) was determined in a study of PD-1 blockade in classical Hodgkin lymphoma. Overall study findings and caveats: Complete responders showed a baseline diversity that resembled the diversity of newly diagnosed patients. Undefined causes, possibly disease activity or prior therapy, underlie the repertoire differences.

The assay was immunoSEQ multiplex PCR, and TCRdb's table has in-frame clones only and misses some. The repertoire holds 98,000 or so clones, with around 89% as singletons. Losses at the gene ends were 3 bases for V and 10 bases for J; bases not matched to a gene: 16. This CDR3 comprises 16 residues. CDR1 is SGDLS and CDR2 is YYNGEE in the germline V gene. In regard to this clone: Antigen specificity is unknown.

Following autologous stem cell transplantation, relapse occurred in every patient, and exposure to brentuximab vedotin varied. Complete response, partial response or progressive disease constituted the best responses recorded. This sequence joins TRBV9 and TRBJ2-3; TRBD2 matches at 8 bases. The material was peripheral blood mononuclear cells (PBMCs), obtained before the second cycle of nivolumab. This TCR was recovered from a human donor with classical Hodgkin lymphoma. CDR3 sequence: CASSGTGRLAQTPQYF. The DNA for the CDR3 is TGTGCCAGCAGCGGAACGGGGCGACTAGCGCAAACACCGCAGTATTTT.